The clone carrying this TCR beta chain was seen a few times. With a J-beta primer mix and a sample-barcoded 5' primer, a second PCR ran roughly 6 to 12 cycles. There were at least 2.5 million CDR3-containing paired-end reads obtained from each sample. MiXCR, applied by TCRdb to the 5' RACE reads, yields one record per CDR3 protein. Of more than 650,000 distinct CDR3 sequences in the sample, 20% to 25% were seen once. The source of the sample is a study of blood T cells in healthy people across ages. CDR3 size: 15 residues. V dropped 5 bases and J dropped 6; count of bases not matched to a gene: 10. The germline V gene encodes CDR1 SQVTM and CDR2 ANQGSEA.

The sequencing input was blood. The sequence was collected from a man aged 65-85 years in good health. The chain has TRBV29-1 and TRBJ2-7, with 13 nucleotides matching TRBD2. CDR3 in DNA: TGCAGCGTTCAAGGACTAGCGGGAGAAGGTGGCGAGCAGTACGTC. Translation gives CSVQGLAGEGGEQYV.